Sequencing of this TCR beta chain was carried out in a study of blood T cell repertoires in COVID-19. As for the study in general: Spain, Italy and the United States supplied samples that represented acute and convalescent COVID-19. In each case, the material was cDNA or gDNA derived from T cells, B-cell-depleted T cells, or PBMCs.

As handled by the study authors: Researchers report that nucleated cell counts were estimated from reference gene primer amplification. Sequencing used immunoSEQ multiplex PCR; TCRdb keeps in-frame clones, though not all of them. V and J calls and clone size are given by that table; D and trimming were obtained from the DNA. Altogether 150,000 to 200,000 clones are present, around 90% being singletons, with the ten largest covering around 5%. This clone occurred a few times. Germline CDR1 and CDR2: MNHEY and SVGEGT. This CDR3 comprises 14 residues. Trimming cost V 6 bases and J 11 bases; bases outside gene matches: 15.

Sequences were obtained from peripheral blood. The rearrangement uses TRBV6-2 or TRBV6-3 and TRBJ2-7, with 8 bases aligning to TRBD1. This clonotype was obtained from a human donor in a cohort sampled during active COVID-19. The CDR3 loop reads CASSRGQGSSYEYF. The CDR3 DNA reads TGTGCCAGCAGCCGCGGACAGGGCAGCAGTTATGAGTACTTC.